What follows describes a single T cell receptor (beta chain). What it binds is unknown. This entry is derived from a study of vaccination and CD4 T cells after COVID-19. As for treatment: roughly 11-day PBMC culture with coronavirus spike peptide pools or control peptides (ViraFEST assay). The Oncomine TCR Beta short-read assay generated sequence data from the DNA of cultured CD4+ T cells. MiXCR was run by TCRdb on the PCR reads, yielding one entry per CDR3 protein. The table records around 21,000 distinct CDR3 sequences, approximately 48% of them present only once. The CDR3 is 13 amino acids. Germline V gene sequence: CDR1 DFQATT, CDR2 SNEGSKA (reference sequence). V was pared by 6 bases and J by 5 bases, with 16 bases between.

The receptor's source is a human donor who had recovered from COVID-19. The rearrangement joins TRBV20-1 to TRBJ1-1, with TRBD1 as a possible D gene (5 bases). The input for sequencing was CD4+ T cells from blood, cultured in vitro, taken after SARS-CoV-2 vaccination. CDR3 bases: TGCAGTGCGTTTGGACGGGGGGAAACTGAAGCTTTCTTT. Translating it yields CSAFGRGETEAFF.